The rows below give T cell receptor beta chains drawn from one sample of a study of blood T cells in healthy people across ages. TCRdb ran MiXCR on the 5' RACE reads and lists one entry per CDR3 protein. The data contain around 1,000,000 distinct CDR3 sequences, almost 25% of them singletons. This same sample was also taken into another study, of T cells of mothers and their children.

Sequenced input: blood. The receptors stem from a girl aged 2 to 10 in good health. Both conserved end residues are trimmed from each CDR3.

>TRBV7-8|TRBJ1-3
ASSLVQGRNTIY
>TRBV5-1|TRBJ2-1
ASSSQTVNNEQF
>TRBV29-1|TRBJ1-2
SVGNGQAPPGYT
>TRBV6-5|TRBJ2-7
ASNNPGTLPYEQY
>TRBV7-3|NA
ASSPEPWRTSTYEQY
>TRBV12-3/TRBV12-4|TRBJ2-7
ASSFGTSRWEQC
>TRBV7-9|TRBJ1-1
ASTRTGTDEAF
>TRBV6-5|TRBJ2-2
ASSYSAGWHGELF
>TRBV28|TRBJ2-7
ASSSTGGGQYIYEQY
>TRBV5-5|TRBJ2-3
ASSLANLADTQY
>TRBV5-6|TRBJ1-1
ASSPGAGSTEAF
>TRBV2|TRBJ2-5
ASNRDHRETQY
>TRBV2|TRBJ2-1
ATNPGLDEQF
>TRBV6-1|TRBJ1-6
ASGVSSYNSPLH
>TRBV15|TRBJ2-2
ATSRENFRFTGELF
>TRBV6-2/TRBV6-3|TRBJ1-1
ASSYRGTNTEAF
>TRBV6-6|TRBJ1-4
ASSIGGAHEKLF
>TRBV20-1|NA
SAREKVGSLFNEQF
>TRBV19|TRBJ1-2
ASSMPDRVSGYT
>TRBV7-6|TRBJ2-2
ASSMTPYREGAGELF
>TRBV12-3/TRBV12-4|TRBJ2-7
ASSLGPLAYEQY
>TRBV4-1|TRBJ2-5
ASSQDRLGAYQETQY